This T cell receptor beta chain stems from a study of T cells in Graves' hyperthyroidism and ophthalmopathy. RNA transcripts provided the source from which TCR beta CDR3 regions were amplified. HTBI primers were used for first-round RT-PCR of the TCR CDR3. TCRdb independently ran MiXCR on the multiplex PCR reads; one entry per CDR3 protein. This repertoire shows over 650,000 distinct CDR3 sequences, less than 20% found once; its top ten account for 8.4%. The CDR3 runs 13 residues. The V end lost 6 bases, the J end lost 1 base, and 6 bases lay between the germline ends. The germline gives CDR1 MDHEN, CDR2 SYDVKM. For Graves' hyperthyroidism to be stable, ophthalmopathy could not progress within 18 months.

The chain has TRBV28 and TRBJ1-4, with unresolved D. The clonotype originates from a man between 18 and 29 years old with Graves' hyperthyroidism. The specimen sequenced was blood. CDR3 amino acids: CASRPLTNEKLFF. The CDR3 nucleotides read TGTGCCAGCAGACCCCTAACTAATGAAAAACTGTTTTTT.